Each of the 23 T cell receptor beta chains below was sequenced from the same sample in a study of blood T cell repertoires in COVID-19. Data came from immunoSEQ multiplex PCR; TCRdb stores just in-frame clones and leaves some out. The sample has about 73,000 clones, 70% to 80% seen once. The source material was peripheral blood. Receptor source: a man between 65 and 85 years old with COVID-19, enrolled during active disease.

This clone occurred a few times. The chain uses TRBV15 and TRBJ1-2; D might be TRBD1 (5 bases). The CDR3 runs to 15 residues. The ends were cut back, 5 bases at V and 3 bases at J, with 16 bases in the middle. In germline, CDR1 is LNHNV, CDR2 YYDKDF (reference sequence). The CDR3, as DNA: TGTGCCACCAGCGGTAGGACACCCAACGACTATGGCTACACCTTC. As protein: CATSGRTPNDYGYTF.

This clone was observed a few times. V gene TRBV28 combines with J gene TRBJ1-5; 9 bases match TRBD1. The V gene end was trimmed by 2 bases and the J gene end by 6 bases; junction bases not matched to a gene: 5. The CDR3 consists of 15 residues. Germline CDR1 reads MDHEN; CDR2 reads SYDVKM. CDR3 nucleotides: TGTGCCAGCAGTTTAGGGACAGGGATTGGTCAGCCCCAGCATTTT. It specifies CASSLGTGIGQPQHF.

This clone was seen a few times. V usage is TRBV28 and J usage is TRBJ1-1; 7 nucleotides line up with TRBD1. Trimming cost V 5 bases and J 6 bases; bases outside gene matches: 6. Per the germline V gene, CDR1 is MDHEN and CDR2 is SYDVKM. The CDR3 runs 13 residues. DNA of the CDR3: TGTGCCAGCAGTCCCGGGACAGTTCCTGAAGCTTTCTTT. It translates to CASSPGTVPEAFF.

This clone showed up just once. V gene TRBV19 combines with J gene TRBJ2-1; the match to TRBD2 covers 8 bases. Looked up from germline, CDR1 is LNHDA and CDR2 is SQIVND (reference sequence). The J segment lost 3 bases and the V segment lost 4 bases, leaving 5 bases of the junction unmatched. The CDR3 is made up of 15 amino acids. In DNA, the CDR3 is TGTGCCAGTAGTAGAGCGGGAGTCAACTACAATGAGCAGTTCTTC. This codes for CASSRAGVNYNEQFF. The full variable domain, rest sourced from reference TRBV19 and TRBJ2-1, is DGGITQSPKYLFRKEGQNVTLSCEQNLNHDAMYWYRQDPGQGLRLIYYSQIVNDFQKGDIAEGYSVSREKKESFPLTVTSAQKNPTAFYLCASSRAGVNYNEQFFGPGTRLTVL.

V gene TRBV18 combines with J gene TRBJ1-3; D not certain. Trimming removed 6 bases from V and 2 bases from J, with 14 bases in between. The CDR3 runs 15 residues. Germline V gene sequence: CDR1 KGHSH, CDR2 LQKENI. Here the CDR3 reads CASSFAPRTGNTIYF. Written as DNA, the CDR3 is TGTGCCAGCTCTTTCGCCCCTAGAACTGGAAACACCATATATTTT. The entire variable domain, with the rest obtained from reference TRBV18 and TRBJ1-3, is as follows: NAGVMQNPRHLVRRRGQEARLRCSPMKGHSHVYWYRQLPEEGLKFMVYLQKENIIDESGMPKERFSAEFPKEGPSILRIQQVVRGDSAAYFCASSFAPRTGNTIYFGEGSWLTVV.

J is TRBJ2-1 and V is TRBV10-3; 13 positions agree with TRBD2. The CDR3 spans 19 residues. With 1 base clipped from V and 4 bases from J, the junction kept 10 bases outside the gene matches. CDR1 is ENHRY, CDR2 SYGVKD, per germline. DNA for the CDR3: TGTGCCATCAGTGAGTTGGGACTAGCGGGGCAAATAAATTACAATGAGCAGTTCTTC. It translates to CAISELGLAGQINYNEQFF.

This rearrangement joins TRBV27 to TRBJ1-3, with 8 nucleotides matching TRBD1. The CDR3 loop spans 15 amino acids. V was clipped by 6 bases and J by 0 bases; unmatched bases: 4. Germline values: CDR1 MNHEY, CDR2 SMNVEV (reference sequence). CDR3 sequence reads: CASRDRASSGNTIYF. The DNA for the CDR3 is TGTGCCAGCAGGGACAGGGCAAGCTCTGGAAACACCATATATTTT.

V is TRBV18 and J is TRBJ2-7; perhaps TRBD1 as D (5 bases). CDR3 size: 14 residues. Trimming stripped 2 bases from V and 2 bases from J, with 10 bases between. Germline V gene data show CDR1 as KGHSH and CDR2 as LQKENI. This chain's CDR3 is CASSPADRPYEQYF. The CDR3 DNA reads as TGTGCCAGCTCACCAGCTGACAGACCCTACGAGCAGTACTTC.

For this clone: Its ends do not fully match the called genes, so a read error is possible. The V call is TRBV19, the J call TRBJ2-7, with 8 bases matching TRBD1. The CDR3 is made up of 14 amino acids. Germline lookup yields CDR1 LNHDA and CDR2 SQIVND (reference sequence). The CDR3, as DNA: TGTGCCAATAGTACGACAGGGGTGTTCTACGAGCAGTACTTC. This sequence encodes CANSTTGVFYEQYF.

This chain links TRBV27 with TRBJ1-4, with D possibly matching TRBD1 (6 bases). CDR3 length: 15 residues. Trimming removed 8 bases from V and 8 bases from J, with 21 bases in between. In germline, CDR1 is MNHEY, CDR2 SMNVEV (reference sequence). The CDR3 region has the DNA TGTGCCAGCTCCCCTACCGGGACACCAAGGGAAAAACTGTTTTTT. Translated: CASSPTGTPREKLFF.

This clone has more than one count but fewer than ten. V and J are TRBV14 and TRBJ2-2, with 9 bases aligning to TRBD1. The CDR3 runs to 17 residues. The V segment lost 1 base and the J segment 2 bases; nucleotides outside the gene matches: 5. Germline CDR1 reads SGHDN; CDR2 reads FVKESK. The CDR3 here is CASSQARTGDNTGELFF. The CDR3 DNA follows: TGTGCCAGCAGCCAAGCCCGGACAGGGGACAACACCGGGGAGCTGTTTTTT. Complete variable domain (other parts from reference TRBV14 and TRBJ2-2): EAGVTQFPSHSVIEKGQTVTLRCDPISGHDNLYWYRRVMGKEIKFLLHFVKESKQDESGMPNNRFLAERTGGTYSTLKVQPAELEDSGVYFCASSQARTGDNTGELFFGEGSRLTVL.

This rearrangement joins TRBV7-9 to TRBJ2-7, with a weak D call TRBD2 (5 bases). CDR1 and CDR2 from the germline V gene are SEHNR and FQNEAQ (reference sequence). The V end was cut by 5 bases, the J end by 3 bases, with 20 bases between. The CDR3 runs to 16 residues. CDR3 nucleotide sequence: TGTGCCAGCAGCCCCCCCGAACTACTAGGGCACTACGAGCAGTACTTC. This sequence encodes CASSPPELLGHYEQYF.

V and J are TRBV12-5 and TRBJ1-1; D gene unclear. Trimming shortened V by 3 bases and J by 1 base, and 6 bases separated the two germline ends. Germline V gene lookup returns CDR1 LGHNT and CDR2 FRNRAP. CDR3 size: 13 residues. The CDR3 region has the DNA TGTGCTAGTGGTTTAGCGGGGAACACTGAAGCTTTCTTT. Amino acid sequence: CASGLAGNTEAFF.

V gene TRBV18 combines with J gene TRBJ2-1; 10 bases are shared with TRBD2. There are 15 residues in the CDR3. Germline assignment: CDR1 KGHSH and CDR2 LQKENI. V was pared by 3 bases and J by 12 bases, with 11 bases of the junction left unmatched. The chain's CDR3 is CASSPGLAEARSQFF. The CDR3 bases are TGTGCCAGCTCACCCGGACTAGCGGAGGCCAGATCGCAGTTCTTC.

The chain uses TRBV5-1 and TRBJ2-2; 12 bases line up with TRBD2. The ends lost 2 bases at V and 5 bases at J; junction bases unmatched: 10. Germline lookup yields CDR1 SGHRS and CDR2 YFSETQ. This CDR3 comprises 18 residues. The DNA of the CDR3 is TGCGCCAGCAGCTTCCCTCCGGGACTAGCGGGTCGGACCGGGGAGCTGTTTTTT. Its protein is CASSFPPGLAGRTGELFF.

The gene calls are TRBV4-3 and TRBJ1-2; D is ambiguous. The V gene lost 0 bases and the J gene lost 6 bases, with 8 bases spanning the gap. CDR3 size: 13 residues. Germline lookup yields CDR1 LGHNA and CDR2 YSLEER. Here the CDR3 DNA reads TGCGCCAGCAGCCAAGAAGCGGGGAATGGCTACACCTTC. Amino acids: CASSQEAGNGYTF.

The chain employs TRBV5-4 and TRBJ2-7; TRBD2 matches at 9 bases. The V segment lost 2 bases and the J segment 6 bases; nucleotides outside the gene matches: 9. CDR3 size: 15 residues. Germline CDR1 is SGHNT and CDR2 is YYREEE (reference sequence). CDR3 coding DNA: TGTGCCAGCAGCTTTATGCGGGAGGGCCGGGGCGAGCAGTACTTC. Translating it yields CASSFMREGRGEQYF.

The CDR3 region has the DNA TGTGCCAGCAGCTTAACAGGGATGCGGGCAGATACGCAGTATTTT. Translated, it gives CASSLTGMRADTQYF. The V call is TRBV7-3, the J call TRBJ2-3; D might be TRBD2 (5 bases). V lost 0 bases, J lost 4 bases, and 11 bases lay in between. In germline, CDR1 is SGHTA, CDR2 FQGTGA. The CDR3 is made up of 15 amino acids.

This sequence joins TRBV28 and TRBJ1-3; D unresolved. This CDR3 has 14 amino acids. V gave up 3 bases and J gave up 0 bases, with 6 bases separating them. CDR1 MDHEN and CDR2 SYDVKM come from the germline V gene. CDR3: CASSLTVSGNTIYF. The CDR3 DNA reads TGTGCCAGCAGTTTGACTGTCTCTGGAAACACCATATATTTT. The full variable domain, in which reference TRBV28 and TRBJ1-3 provide the parts outside the CDR3, is DVKVTQSSRYLVKRTGEKVFLECVQDMDHENMFWYRQDPGLGLRLIYFSYDVKMKEKGDIPEGYSVSREKKERFSLILESASTNQTSMYLCASSLTVSGNTIYFGEGSWLTVV.

J is TRBJ2-2 and V is TRBV9; 13 nucleotides align to TRBD2. Germline-derived CDR1 and CDR2 are SGDLS and YYNGEE. The CDR3 consists of 16 residues. V shed 3 bases, J shed 5 bases, and the junction held 4 bases outside the gene matches. CDR3 protein: CASSGLAGGETGELFF. The CDR3 DNA is TGTGCCAGCAGCGGACTAGCGGGAGGAGAAACCGGGGAGCTGTTTTTT.

The V gene is TRBV3-1 (or the pseudogene TRBV3-2), the J gene TRBJ2-5, with 7 bases identical to TRBD2. The J segment lost 4 bases and the V segment lost 6 bases, leaving 14 bases of the junction unmatched. Germline lookup yields CDR1 LGHDT and CDR2 YNNKEL (reference sequence). This CDR3 has 16 amino acids. CDR3 in DNA: TGTGCCAGCAGTCGGAGCGGGGATGGTAGGGGAGAGACCCAGTACTTC. Translating it yields CASSRSGDGRGETQYF.

The chain is built from TRBV5-6 and TRBJ2-1, with 10 bases that match TRBD1. J gave up 4 bases and V 4 bases, and 5 bases lay outside the gene matches. The CDR3 spans 15 residues. CDR1 is SGHDT, CDR2 YYEEEE, per germline. Here the CDR3 DNA reads TGTGCCAGCAGCGCGGGACAGGGGTTATACAATGAGCAGTTCTTC. The encoded protein is CASSAGQGLYNEQFF.

The chain is built from TRBV29-1 and TRBJ1-1; D is uncertain. This CDR3 has 13 residues. Trimming shortened V by 4 bases and J by 0 bases, and 9 bases separated the two germline ends. Germline CDR1 SQVTM, CDR2 ANQGSEA. This CDR3 is CSVGSGLNTEAFF. CDR3 bases: TGCAGCGTTGGGAGCGGGTTGAACACTGAAGCTTTCTTT. Full variable domain (missing parts from reference TRBV29-1 and TRBJ1-1): SAVISQKPSRDICQRGTSLTIQCQVDSQVTMMFWYRQQPGQSLTLIATANQGSEATYESGFVIDKFPISRPNLTFSTLTVSNMSPEDSSIYLCSVGSGLNTEAFFGQGTRLTVV.